This TCR beta chain was documented in a study of blood T cell repertoires in COVID-19. Background on the study: From the United States, Italy and Spain came samples of acute and convalescent COVID-19. PBMCs, B-cell-depleted T cells, or T cells provided the cDNA or gDNA that made up the material.

Under the authors' procedure: Nucleated cell number was recorded as an estimate derived from reference gene primer amplification. Here immunoSEQ multiplex PCR was the method, and the copy in TCRdb shows in-frame clones only, minus some. Clone size and the V and J calls come from that table; the DNA yielded D and trimming. The data contain approximately 220,000 clones, 83% of them seen just once; the ten biggest clones take up about 2.5%. This receptor was obtained from a woman aged 35 to 49 with active or convalescent COVID-19. The sequencing sample was made of peripheral blood.

The CDR3 DNA follows: TGTGCCAGCAGCTTAACGGTGCAGGATGGCTACACCTTC. This sequence encodes CASSLTVQDGYTF. The chain joins TRBV7-9 to TRBJ1-2; D is unresolved. Trimming shortened V by 2 bases and J by 6 bases, and 10 bases separated the two germline ends. Germline values: CDR1 SEHNR, CDR2 FQNEAQ (reference sequence). The CDR3 length is 13 residues.